These T cell receptor beta chains were read from a single sample in a study of blood T cell repertoires in COVID-19. Data came from immunoSEQ multiplex PCR; TCRdb stores just in-frame clones and leaves some out. The sample includes 150,000 to 200,000 clones, around 84% of them seen just once. What was sequenced was peripheral blood. The receptors shown here come from an elderly woman with acute or convalescent COVID-19. CDR3s include the opening cysteine and the closing phenylalanine or tryptophan. A D gene is named only where the DNA matches it firmly. Size is omitted from some rows. Given values are once, few, many or a class for expanded clones.

d_gene	abundance	len	j_gene	v_gene	CDR3aa	CDR3nt
.	.	13	TRBJ1-2	TRBV9	CASSVGGGQGYTF	TGTGCCAGCAGCGTAGGCGGGGGGCAAGGCTACACCTTC
TRBD2	.	19	TRBJ2-3	TRBV5-4	CASSLMSGGYNHYLDTQYF	TGTGCCAGCAGCTTGATGTCCGGGGGGTACAACCACTACCTAGATACGCAGTATTTT
TRBD2	.	18	TRBJ2-4	TRBV11-2	CASSLGVGAGSSKNIQYF	TGTGCCAGCAGCTTAGGTGTCGGAGCGGGGAGTTCCAAAAACATTCAGTACTTC
.	.	13	TRBJ1-5	TRBV20-1	CSASSTSNQPQHF	TGCAGTGCTAGTTCGACTTCTAATCAGCCCCAGCATTTT
.	.	16	TRBJ1-5	TRBV19	CASSREGAAVVQPQHF	TGTGCCAGTAGTCGTGAAGGGGCAGCTGTGGTTCAGCCCCAGCATTTT
.	.	11	TRBJ1-2	TRBV7-9	CASSFRNGYTF	TGTGCCAGCAGCTTCAGGAATGGCTACACCTTC
TRBD1	.	13	TRBJ1-1	TRBV7-9	CASSSTGELRAFF	TGTGCCAGCAGCTCGACAGGGGAGCTACGCGCTTTCTTT
TRBD2	.	16	TRBJ2-2	TRBV19	CATPRSSGGNTGELFF	TGTGCCACCCCAAGATCCAGCGGGGGAAACACCGGGGAGCTGTTTTTT
.	.	15	TRBJ2-3	TRBV13	CASSLRTVSTDTQYF	TGTGCCAGCAGCTTGCGGACAGTGAGCACAGATACGCAGTATTTT
TRBD2	.	14	TRBJ2-7	TRBV6-2/TRBV6-3	CASSYGGVGRKQYF	TGTGCCAGCAGTTACGGGGGGGTCGGTCGGAAGCAGTACTTC
TRBD2	.	14	TRBJ2-1	TRBV19	CASTLSGGAVEQFF	TGTGCCAGTACCCTTAGCGGGGGGGCCGTTGAGCAGTTCTTC
TRBD2	.	14	TRBJ2-7	TRBV6-5	CASTASGSSDEQYF	TGTGCCAGCACTGCTAGCGGGAGTTCGGACGAGCAGTACTTC
TRBD2	once	13	TRBJ2-7	TRBV10-3	CAIKDSGSYEQYF	TGTGCCATCAAGGATAGCGGGAGTTACGAGCAGTACTTC
TRBD2	.	14	TRBJ2-7	TRBV5-1	CASRLAGGLYEQYF	TGCGCCAGCAGACTAGCGGGAGGTCTCTACGAGCAGTACTTC
.	.	13	TRBJ1-2	TRBV9	CASSVEPTGGYTF	TGTGCCAGCAGCGTGGAGCCCACGGGAGGCTACACCTTC
.	.	16	TRBJ1-4	TRBV25-1	CASSELSGRNNEKLFF	TGTGCCAGCAGTGAACTTAGCGGTCGGAATAATGAAAAACTGTTTTTT
.	once	14	TRBJ1-5	TRBV19	CASSSARDFKPQHF	TGTGCCAGTAGTAGTGCCAGGGACTTTAAGCCCCAGCATTTT
TRBD1	.	15	TRBJ1-2	TRBV5-1	CASSLGRTGAYGYTF	TGCGCCAGCAGCTTAGGACGGACAGGTGCCTATGGCTACACCTTC
TRBD2	few	16	TRBJ2-1	TRBV30	CAWSFGLAGGSDEQFF	TGTGCCTGGAGTTTTGGACTAGCGGGGGGGTCGGATGAGCAGTTCTTC
.	.	17	TRBJ1-2	TRBV18	CASSPFNRLESNYGYTF	TGTGCCAGCTCACCATTCAACAGGCTAGAGTCTAACTATGGCTACACCTTC
.	.	13	TRBJ1-2	TRBV7-2	CASSLTYDYGYTF	TGTGCCAGCAGCTTAACCTACGACTATGGCTACACCTTC
.	.	14	TRBJ1-5	TRBV3-1/TRBV3-2	CASSLAGSNQPQHF	TGTGCCAGCAGTCTAGCGGGAAGCAATCAGCCCCAGCATTTT
TRBD1	.	14	TRBJ1-6	TRBV5-4	CASSLGQGNSPLHF	TGTGCCAGCAGCTTGGGACAGGGAAATTCACCCCTCCACTTT
.	.	13	TRBJ1-5	TRBV28	CASSLGAPQSQHF	TGTGCCAGCAGTTTAGGGGCACCCCAAAGCCAGCATTTT
TRBD2	.	15	TRBJ2-7	TRBV19	CASSAIAGGSYEQYF	TGTGCCAGTAGCGCAATAGCGGGAGGTTCCTACGAGCAGTACTTC
TRBD1	.	17	TRBJ2-6	TRBV7-3	CASSPGQGNSGANVLTF	TGTGCCAGCAGCCCGGGACAGGGGAACTCTGGGGCCAACGTCCTGACTTTC
TRBD1	.	16	TRBJ2-7	TRBV6-2/TRBV6-3	CASSYPTGDTSYEQYF	TGTGCCAGCAGTTACCCGACAGGGGACACCAGCTACGAGCAGTACTTC
TRBD2	.	15	TRBJ2-7	TRBV14	CASSQVGTTYYEQYF	TGTGCCAGCAGCCAAGTTGGGACTACATACTACGAGCAGTACTTC
TRBD1	.	16	TRBJ2-7	TRBV10-3	CAISNPGTGVLYEQYF	TGTGCCATCAGCAACCCCGGGACAGGGGTTCTCTACGAGCAGTACTTC
.	.	15	TRBJ1-2	TRBV19	CASSIRRTVFYGYTF	TGTGCCAGTAGTATAAGGAGGACAGTCTTCTATGGCTACACCTTC
TRBD1	.	15	TRBJ1-4	TRBV7-9	CASSLGTGTNEKLFF	TGTGCCAGCAGCTTAGGGACAGGTACTAATGAAAAACTGTTTTTT
TRBD2	.	13	TRBJ2-1	TRBV6-5	CASSYLTSGPQFF	TGTGCCAGCAGTTACTTAACTAGCGGGCCGCAGTTCTTC
TRBD2	.	12	TRBJ2-5	TRBV19	CASTPTSGGVYF	TGTGCCAGTACTCCCACTAGCGGGGGGGTGTACTTC
.	few	16	TRBJ1-3	TRBV28	CASSSGPGDGGNTIYF	TGTGCCAGCAGTTCCGGTCCAGGGGACGGTGGAAACACCATATATTTT
TRBD2	once	14	TRBJ2-7	TRBV7-2	CASSFAGLDYEQYF	TGTGCCAGCAGCTTCGCCGGACTAGACTACGAGCAGTACTTC
TRBD1	.	15	TRBJ2-2	TRBV6-1	CASSELQGATGELFF	TGTGCCAGCAGTGAATTGCAGGGGGCAACCGGGGAGCTGTTTTTT
.	.	16	TRBJ2-2	TRBV9	CASSVGWSSNTGELFF	TGTGCCAGCAGCGTAGGGTGGAGTTCGAACACCGGGGAGCTGTTTTTT
.	.	12	TRBJ2-2	TRBV7-8	CASSLVDGELFF	TGTGCCAGCAGCTTAGTAGACGGGGAGCTGTTTTTT
TRBD1	.	15	TRBJ1-4	TRBV11-3	CASSKTGGTNEKLFF	TGTGCCAGCAGCAAAACAGGGGGTACTAATGAAAAACTGTTTTTT
TRBD1	few	15	TRBJ1-1	TRBV5-4	CASSSTTGMRSEAFF	TGTGCCAGCAGCTCAACGACAGGGATGAGGTCTGAAGCTTTCTTT